A selection of T cell receptor beta chains follows, all from one sample in a study of cytomegalovirus exposure and HLA in healthy donors. Some clones are missing from TCRdb's copy, which holds only in-frame ones; the method was immunoSEQ multiplex PCR. The table has around 250,000 clones, around 91% seen once. The sequenced sample consisted of PBMCs. These receptors were obtained from a young woman in good health and CMV-seronegative. CDR3s include the opening cysteine and the closing phenylalanine or tryptophan. Each record gives: V gene, D gene, J gene, clone size, CDR3 DNA, CDR3 protein. The D gene is left open where the match is weak. Part of the rows lack a size; the others show once, few, many or a class for expanded clones.

TRBV9,-,TRBJ2-3,-,TGTGCCAGCAGCGTAGCAGACACAGATACGCAGTATTTT,CASSVADTDTQYF
TRBV10-3,TRBD2,TRBJ2-1,once,TGTGCCATCACCCCCGGACTAGCGGGGGGGCCTGGGAATGAGCAGTTCTTC,CAITPGLAGGPGNEQFF
TRBV2,TRBD1,TRBJ1-5,-,TGTGCCAGCACCATGGGGGCAGGGGGCGTGAATTTT,CASTMGAGGVNF
TRBV12-5,-,TRBJ1-1,-,TGTGCTAGTGGCCATGACAGCTACACTGAAGCTTTCTTT,CASGHDSYTEAFF
TRBV2,TRBD2,TRBJ2-1,-,TGTGCCACCCCTAGCGGGGGGGGGTACAATGAGCAGTTCTTC,CATPSGGGYNEQFF
TRBV5-6,TRBD1,TRBJ2-1,-,TGTGCCAGCAGCTTTGGGGGCAGGGGGTACTACAATGAGCAGTTCTTC,CASSFGGRGYYNEQFF
TRBV5-1,-,TRBJ2-7,-,TGCGCCAGCAGCTTCACAGGTTACGAGCAGTACTTC,CASSFTGYEQYF
TRBV19,-,TRBJ2-2,-,TGTGCCAGTAGCCCCATCCGGGGGATCCCCGGGGAGCTGTTTTTT,CASSPIRGIPGELFF
TRBV5-4,-,TRBJ1-1,-,TGTGCCAGCAGCTTGGGGGGCCAGGGTTTTTCTGAAGCTTTCTTT,CASSLGGQGFSEAFF
TRBV21-1,-,TRBJ2-7,many,TGTGCCAGCAGCAAAGGTCGACAGGGGAGCGACGAGCAGTACTTC,CASSKGRQGSDEQYF
TRBV4-3,-,TRBJ1-4,-,TGCGCCAGCAGCCAAGATCAGGGGTGGGAAAAACTGTTTTTT,CASSQDQGWEKLFF
TRBV30,-,TRBJ1-1,-,TGTGCCTGGGTGGAATGGGCACAGGGTATTATATCTGAAGCTTTCTTT,CAWVEWAQGIISEAFF
TRBV5-6,-,TRBJ2-1,-,TGTGCCAGCAGATCTAGGAGGTTTGGGGAGCAGTTCTTC,CASRSRRFGEQFF
TRBV9,-,TRBJ1-6,-,TGTGCCAGCAGCGTCGGTATCGGTTCACCCCTCCACTTT,CASSVGIGSPLHF
TRBV18,TRBD2,TRBJ2-2,-,TGTGCCAGCTCACTGCTAGCGGGGGACACCGGGGAGCTGTTTTTT,CASSLLAGDTGELFF
TRBV28,-,TRBJ1-5,-,TGTGCCAGCAGTCAAGACAGGTTTGGGAATCAGCCCCAGCATTTT,CASSQDRFGNQPQHF
TRBV19,-,TRBJ2-1,-,TGTGCCAGTAGTTCCTTGAAGGACATGAGTAGATTTCACTACAATGAGCAGTTCTTC,CASSSLKDMSRFHYNEQFF
TRBV28,TRBD1,TRBJ1-5,-,TGTGCCAGCAGCTCTGGACAGGGGGCAAGCAATCAGCCCCAGCATTTT,CASSSGQGASNQPQHF
TRBV2,TRBD1,TRBJ2-1,-,TGTGCCAGCAGTGAGGGACAGGGGGCCTACAATGAGCAGTTCTTC,CASSEGQGAYNEQFF
TRBV6-6,TRBD1,TRBJ1-1,-,TGTGCCAGCAGTACGGGACAGGGGAGTTCTGAAGCTTTCTTT,CASSTGQGSSEAFF
TRBV28,-,TRBJ1-5,-,TGTGCCAGCAGGGGGAACAGGATTCATAGCAATCAGCCCCAGCATTTT,CASRGNRIHSNQPQHF
TRBV2,TRBD1,TRBJ1-5,once,TGTGCCAGCAGCGCGGGACAGGGGAATCAGCCCCAGCATTTT,CASSAGQGNQPQHF
TRBV4-1,TRBD1,TRBJ2-2,-,TGCGCCAGCAGCCAACAGGGGACAGGGGGTTCCGGGGAGCTGTTTTTT,CASSQQGTGGSGELFF
TRBV2,-,TRBJ1-1,-,TGTGCCAGCAGTGAAACTCCAGGGTATACTGAAGCTTTCTTT,CASSETPGYTEAFF
TRBV4-3,-,TRBJ1-1,-,TGCGCCAGCAGCCAAGACAGGGGCACTGAAGCTTTCTTT,CASSQDRGTEAFF
TRBV4-3,TRBD2,TRBJ2-2,-,TGCGCCAGCAGCCAAGATGAGGAAGCGGGGGGCCATGGCGGGGAGCTGTTTTTT,CASSQDEEAGGHGGELFF
TRBV6-1,TRBD2,TRBJ2-2,few,TGTGCCAGCAGTAAGGGACTAGCGAACACCGGGGAGCTGTTTTTT,CASSKGLANTGELFF
TRBV19,TRBD2,TRBJ2-2,-,TGTGCCAGTAGTATAGTTTCCCTAGCGGGGGATACCGGGGAGCTGTTTTTT,CASSIVSLAGDTGELFF
TRBV27,-,TRBJ2-2,-,TGTGCCAGCAGGAACAGAGGGTCGGGCGGGGAGCTGTTTTTT,CASRNRGSGGELFF
TRBV5-1,TRBD1,TRBJ1-2,-,TGCGCCAGCAGCAAGACTGACAGGGTAGACGGCTACACCTTC,CASSKTDRVDGYTF
TRBV2,TRBD2,TRBJ2-1,-,TGTGCCAGCAGTGAAATGGCGGGGGGCGGTAATGAGCAGTTCTTC,CASSEMAGGGNEQFF
TRBV19,-,TRBJ1-2,-,TGTGCCAGTAGTATAAGGACAGCTAACTATGGCTACACCTTC,CASSIRTANYGYTF
TRBV10-3,-,TRBJ2-3,-,TGTGCCATCAAAACAGGGGGGGCAGATACGCAGTATTTT,CAIKTGGADTQYF
TRBV10-3,TRBD1,TRBJ2-2,-,TGTGCCATCAGCGCCGGGACAGCGAACACCGGGGAGCTGTTTTTT,CAISAGTANTGELFF
TRBV6-6,TRBD2,TRBJ2-2,-,TGTGCCAGCAGTTACGGCCTAGCGGGGGGCACCGGGGAGCTGTTTTTT,CASSYGLAGGTGELFF
TRBV6-6,TRBD1,TRBJ2-5,-,TGTGCCAGCAGCCTTTTACGGACAGGGTGGAAAGAGACCCAGTACTTC,CASSLLRTGWKETQYF
TRBV28,-,TRBJ2-4,few,TGTGCCAGCAGTTTAACAGGGTTCATTCAGTACTTC,CASSLTGFIQYF